This record concerns one T cell receptor beta chain sequence. Its matching antigen is unknown. This record comes from a study of T cells expressing NK-cell markers. Study findings and constraints: Nothing established the HCMV specificity of expanded NKG2C+ T cell clones.

CDR3 length equals 15 residues. Germline V gene lookup returns CDR1 SQVTM and CDR2 ANQGSEA. TCRdb reprocessed the 5' RACE reads and keeps a single row for each CDR3 protein, giving no DNA. The sample table includes some 390,000 distinct CDR3 sequences. The V and J genes are TRBV29-1 and TRBJ2-1; TCRdb designates TRBD2, a call that cannot be tested without DNA. The material sequenced was blood T cells: a sorted CD56 or NKG2C T cell subset, CD4+ or CD8+ T cells, or bulk PBMC T cells (not recorded which). The clonotype was recovered from a woman aged 50 to 65 in good health. The CDR3 region is CSALGLAGNYNEQFF.